Detailed here is one T cell receptor (beta chain). V gave up 2 bases and J gave up 6 bases, with 13 bases separating them. The CDR3 extends over 15 amino acids. The germline V gene encodes CDR1 MNHEY and CDR2 SVGAGI. Some 30,000 T cell genomes, or about 0.2 ug DNA, went into the sorted-subset replicate PCRs. In the original processing: As immunoSEQ supplied junction-only sequences (without quality scores), filtering differed. The table came from immunoSEQ multiplex PCR; TCRdb's copy has only in-frame clones and leaves some out. The V and J calls and the clone size are those of that table, but D and trimming were determined from the DNA. The sample records about 1.5 million clones, 95% to 99% being singletons. This specimen belongs to a study of shared clonotypes between healthy human individuals. Study at large: The donors, a couple of women and a few men, were aged 18 to 49.

V is TRBV6-5 and J is TRBJ2-2; D tentatively fits TRBD1 or TRBD2 (6 bases each). The sample consisted of naive CD4+ T cells sorted from blood. Subset meaning: CD45RA+ positively selected. The TCR comes from a man aged 30 to 45 in good health. The CDR3 protein is CASSYLGGRPGELFF. The CDR3 DNA follows: TGTGCCAGCAGTTACCTAGGGGGGCGCCCCGGGGAGCTGTTTTTT.